This T cell receptor (beta chain) was captured in a study of cytomegalovirus exposure and HLA in healthy donors. Study-wide points: The authors enumerated over 150 TCR beta chains as linked to cytomegalovirus. Productive status was seen about 90% or about 30% of the time for most TCR beta V segments in an earlier analysis.

PCR employed 60 Vbeta and 13 Jbeta primers. Assay used: immunoSEQ multiplex PCR; TCRdb lists only in-frame clones, some missing. The table shows fewer than 200,000 clones, with over 75% occurring only once. A remark on this clone: Antigen unknown.

Germline V gene lookup returns CDR1 SSHAT and CDR2 FNYEAQ (reference sequence). The CDR3 loop spans 14 amino acids. V lost 1 base to trimming and J lost 5 bases, with 11 bases between them. V and J are TRBV7-7 and TRBJ2-5; a possible D gene is TRBD2 (6 bases). The sample consisted of PBMCs. This clonotype was obtained from a man aged 40-50 years in good health and CMV-seropositive. The chain's CDR3 is CASSLGTTRETQYF. As DNA, the CDR3 is TGTGCCAGCAGCTTAGGGACTACTCGGGAGACCCAGTACTTC.